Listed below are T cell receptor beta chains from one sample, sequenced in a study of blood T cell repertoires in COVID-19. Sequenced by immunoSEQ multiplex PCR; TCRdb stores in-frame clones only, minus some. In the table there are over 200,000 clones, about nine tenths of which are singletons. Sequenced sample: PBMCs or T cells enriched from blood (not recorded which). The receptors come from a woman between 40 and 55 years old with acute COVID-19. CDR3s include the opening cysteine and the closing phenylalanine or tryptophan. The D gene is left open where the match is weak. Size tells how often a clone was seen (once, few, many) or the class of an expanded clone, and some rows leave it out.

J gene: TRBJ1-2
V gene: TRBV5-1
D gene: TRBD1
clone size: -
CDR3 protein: CASSPGTGYIKAF
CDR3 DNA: TGCGCCAGCAGCCCCGGGACAGGGTACATTAAGGCCTTC

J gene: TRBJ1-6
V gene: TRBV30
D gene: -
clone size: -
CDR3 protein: CAWRVSVSYNSPLHF
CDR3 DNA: TGTGCCTGGAGGGTCAGCGTGTCCTATAATTCACCCCTCCACTTT

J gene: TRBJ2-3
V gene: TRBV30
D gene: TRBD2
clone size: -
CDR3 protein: CAWSVPSGPTDTQYF
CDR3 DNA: TGTGCCTGGAGTGTGCCTAGCGGACCCACAGATACGCAGTATTTT

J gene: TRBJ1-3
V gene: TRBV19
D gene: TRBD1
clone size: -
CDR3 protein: CASRRTGTDFSGNTIYF
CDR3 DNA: TGTGCCAGTAGAAGAACCGGGACAGACTTCTCTGGAAACACCATATATTTT

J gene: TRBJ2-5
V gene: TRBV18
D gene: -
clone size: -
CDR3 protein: CASSPSWGDLLEETQYF
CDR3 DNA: TGTGCCAGCTCACCATCCTGGGGGGACTTACTGGAAGAGACCCAGTACTTC

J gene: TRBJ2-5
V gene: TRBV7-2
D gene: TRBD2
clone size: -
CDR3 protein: CASSLVGGGAVETQYF
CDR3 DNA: TGTGCCAGCAGCTTAGTAGGCGGGGGGGCCGTGGAGACCCAGTACTTC

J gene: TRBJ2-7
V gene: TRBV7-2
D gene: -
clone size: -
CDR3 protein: CASSYDRAGSYEQYF
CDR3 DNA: TGTGCCAGCAGCTACGACAGGGCGGGGTCCTACGAGCAGTACTTC

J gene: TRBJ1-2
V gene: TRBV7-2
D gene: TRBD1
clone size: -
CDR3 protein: CASSLVTGVGLNYGYTF
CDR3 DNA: TGTGCCAGCAGCTTAGTAACAGGGGTGGGTCTTAACTATGGCTACACCTTC

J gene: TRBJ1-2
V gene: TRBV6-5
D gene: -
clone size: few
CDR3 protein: CASSYYQQGSYGYTF
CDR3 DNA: TGTGCCAGCAGTTACTACCAACAGGGTTCCTATGGCTACACCTTC

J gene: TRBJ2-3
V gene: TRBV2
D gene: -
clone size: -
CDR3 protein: CASRMRGPNPRMSYTDTQYF
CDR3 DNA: TGTGCCAGCAGAATGCGGGGGCCGAACCCCAGGATGTCTTACACAGATACGCAGTATTTT

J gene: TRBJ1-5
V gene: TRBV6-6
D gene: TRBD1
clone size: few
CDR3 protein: CASSPQGARQPQHF
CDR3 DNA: TGTGCCAGCAGTCCACAGGGGGCGCGTCAGCCCCAGCATTTT

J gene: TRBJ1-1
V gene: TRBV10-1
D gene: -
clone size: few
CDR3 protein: CASSDSPGSEAFF
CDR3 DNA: TGCGCCAGCAGTGATTCGCCGGGGTCTGAAGCTTTCTTT

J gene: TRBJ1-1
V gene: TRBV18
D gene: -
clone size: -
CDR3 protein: CASSRRDTNEAFF
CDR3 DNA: TGTGCCAGCTCGCGCCGGGACACCAATGAAGCTTTCTTT

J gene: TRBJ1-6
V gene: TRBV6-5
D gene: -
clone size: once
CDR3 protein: CASSPRQANSPLHF
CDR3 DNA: TGTGCCAGCAGTCCCCGACAGGCTAATTCACCCCTCCACTTT

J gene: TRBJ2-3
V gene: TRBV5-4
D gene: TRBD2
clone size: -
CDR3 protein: CASSYSGRTDTQYF
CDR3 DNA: TGTGCCAGCAGCTATAGCGGGAGAACAGATACGCAGTATTTT